One sample yielded the 13 T cell receptor beta chains listed below, sequenced in a study of blood T cell repertoires in COVID-19. Sequencing used immunoSEQ multiplex PCR; TCRdb keeps in-frame clones, though not all of them. In the table there are more than 95,000 clones, around 81% of which are singletons. Sequencing used peripheral blood. The receptors derive from a man aged 60 to 75 with acute or convalescent COVID-19.

The J gene is TRBJ2-6, the V gene TRBV30, with a weak D call TRBD2 (5 bases). Germline values: CDR1 GTSNPN, CDR2 SVGIG (reference sequence). V was clipped by 2 bases and J by 1 base, with 9 bases between them. The CDR3 spans 15 residues. CDR3 nucleotide sequence: TGTGCCTGGAGTCTCGGGGATTCTGGGGCCAACGTCCTGACTTTC. Residues: CAWSLGDSGANVLTF. Based on the CDR3 plus reference TRBV30 and TRBJ2-6, the full variable domain is SQTIHQWPATLVQPVGSPLSLECTVEGTSNPNLYWYRQAAGRGLQLLFYSVGIGQISSEVPQNLSASRPQDRQFILSSKKLLLSDSGFYLCAWSLGDSGANVLTFGAGSRLTVL.

Only a few counts were recorded for this clone. This chain connects TRBV27 to TRBJ2-7, with 7 positions matching TRBD1. CDR1 MNHEY and CDR2 SMNVEV come from the germline V gene (reference sequence). The ends lost 1 base at V and 3 bases at J; junction bases unmatched: 12. The CDR3 spans 17 residues. CDR3 sequence reads: CASSLLLRRGLIYEQYF. The DNA of the CDR3 is TGTGCCAGCAGTTTATTATTACGCAGGGGGTTAATCTACGAGCAGTACTTC.

This chain joins TRBV7-9 and TRBJ2-3; 11 bases match TRBD2. Germline trimming cut 3 bases from V and 6 bases from J; bases unmatched to any gene: 5. The CDR3 is 15 amino acids. Germline lookup yields CDR1 SEHNR and CDR2 FQNEAQ (reference sequence). The CDR3, as DNA: TGTGCCAGCAGCTTTTTACTAGCGGGAGTGGATACGCAGTATTTT. It codes for CASSFLLAGVDTQYF.

This chain joins TRBV7-8 and TRBJ1-1, with 7 bases aligning to TRBD1. J gave up 4 bases and V 7 bases, and 6 bases lay outside the gene matches. The CDR3 totals 13 residues. From germline, CDR1 is SGHVS and CDR2 FQNEAQ. CDR3 loop: CASTRQGGTEAFF. The CDR3 DNA is TGTGCCAGCACCCGACAGGGTGGCACTGAAGCTTTCTTT.

The V and J genes are TRBV10-3 and TRBJ2-2, with a tentative D call TRBD2 (5 bases). Deletions cut 5 bases from V and 0 bases from J, with 13 bases between. Germline CDR1 reads ENHRY; CDR2 reads SYGVKD. This CDR3 is 16 amino acids long. The chain's CDR3 is CAISLGVGSNTGELFF. The DNA for the CDR3 is TGTGCCATCAGTCTCGGGGTGGGTTCGAACACCGGGGAGCTGTTTTTT.

J is TRBJ1-5 and V is TRBV24-1, with 8 positions matching TRBD1. Germline CDR1 and CDR2: KGHDR and SFDVKD. The CDR3 is 16 amino acids. The junction had 11 bases not matched to a gene; V was cut back by 6 bases and J by 5 bases. CDR3 bases: TGTGCCACCAGTTTTAGGACAGGGCCGCCGGATCAGCCCCAGCATTTT. This gives the protein CATSFRTGPPDQPQHF.

The rearrangement links TRBV15 to TRBJ2-3, with D unresolved. V was cut by 1 base and J by 0 bases, with 5 bases left in between. Germline values: CDR1 LNHNV, CDR2 YYDKDF (reference sequence). The CDR3 has 14 amino acids. CDR3 sequence reads: CATSRGVSTDTQYF. The DNA of the CDR3 is TGTGCCACCAGCAGAGGAGTTAGCACAGATACGCAGTATTTT.

The V gene is TRBV19, the J gene TRBJ2-3, with D possibly TRBD1 on 6 matching bases. V dropped 9 bases and J dropped 1 base, with 20 bases sitting between them. Germline CDR1 and CDR2: LNHDA and SQIVND (reference sequence). The CDR3 has 16 residues. The CDR3 sequence: CASCPSGQGRTDTQYF. CDR3 sequence (DNA): TGTGCCAGCTGCCCCTCTGGTCAGGGGCGCACAGATACGCAGTATTTT.

The chain carries TRBV10-2 and TRBJ2-6; tentative D call: TRBD1 (6 bases). This CDR3 spans 15 amino acids. In germline, CDR1 is WSHSY, CDR2 SAAADI. With 3 bases removed from V and 1 base from J, the gap between germline ends came to 7 bases. The CDR3 sequence: CASSDTGSGANVLTF. For the CDR3, the DNA is TGCGCCAGCAGTGATACAGGGTCTGGGGCCAACGTCCTGACTTTC.

The chain has TRBV2 and TRBJ1-5; perhaps TRBD1 as D (6 bases). The CDR3 runs 15 residues. V lost 6 bases, J lost 0 bases, and 12 bases lay in between. CDR1 is SNHLY, CDR2 FYNNEI, per germline. CDR3 DNA: TGTGCCAGCAGCGGGACAACTTATAGCAATCAGCCCCAGCATTTT. Translated: CASSGTTYSNQPQHF. Variable domain in full (rest from reference TRBV2 and TRBJ1-5): EPEVTQTPSHQVTQMGQEVILRCVPISNHLYFYWYRQILGQKVEFLVSFYNNEISEKSEIFDDQFSVERPDGSNFTLKIRSTKLEDSAMYFCASSGTTYSNQPQHFGDGTRLSIL.

This chain links TRBV7-3 with TRBJ2-3; TRBD1 matches 7 bases. Germline CDR1 reads SGHTA; CDR2 reads FQGTGA. This CDR3 contains 14 residues. Germline trimming cut 8 bases from V and 3 bases from J; bases unmatched to any gene: 8. The CDR3 nucleotides are TGTGCCAGCTCGGAAAGGGGGCTGACAGATACGCAGTATTTT. It translates to CASSERGLTDTQYF. Drawing the rest from reference TRBV7-3 and TRBJ2-3, the complete variable domain is GAGVSQTPSNKVTEKGKYVELRCDPISGHTALYWYRQSLGQGPEFLIYFQGTGAADDSGLPNDRFFAVRPEGSVSTLKIQRTERGDSAVYLCASSERGLTDTQYFGPGTRLTVL.

To note about this clone: Compared with germline, one end of the junction differs, possibly owing to a read error. The chain employs TRBV6-4 and TRBJ1-1; TRBD1 matches at 7 bases. CDR1 and CDR2 (germline): MRHNA, SNTAGT. The length of the CDR3 is 13 residues. CDR3 in DNA: TGTGCCAGCCGTGAAACAGGGGTCACTGAAGCTTTCTTT. It is translated as CASRETGVTEAFF.

V is TRBV4-2 and J is TRBJ2-7, with a possible D match to TRBD1 (5 bases). This CDR3 contains 16 residues. Per germline, CDR1 LGHNA and CDR2 YNFKEQ. V was shortened by 4 bases and J by 1 base, with 17 bases between the two germline ends. CDR3 nucleotides: TGTGCCAGCAGCCCCGACAGAGAATCCATGTCCTACGAGCAGTACTTC. Encoded protein: CASSPDRESMSYEQYF.